This T cell receptor beta chain was retrieved from a study of identical twins. Points from the study as a whole: The study found excess low generation probability among twin-shared out-of-frame alpha sequences. In drawing conclusions, the study used cross-sectional statistical analysis and did not follow the same donors.

A universal primer site arose from template switching, and cDNA bore unique molecular identifiers. TCRdb used MiXCR to reprocess the 5' RACE reads, holding one entry per CDR3 protein. Counted here are 420,000 or so distinct CDR3 sequences, approximately 17% occurring once; the ten biggest clones make up 12%. The V gene lost 8 bases and the J gene lost 1 base, with 16 bases spanning the gap. CDR3 length equals 15 residues. CDR1 MNHNS and CDR2 SASEGT come from the germline V gene. Healthy Caucasians were all of the donors. This clonotype was counted at least ten times. The antigen remains undetermined. Specimen: naive T cells sorted from blood. The genes are TRBV6-1 and TRBJ2-3; D may be TRBD2 (7 bases). The clonotype originates from a man in his fifties in good health. The CDR3 DNA follows: TGTGCCAGCTCACCTGGGGGGGCTGGCACAGATACGCAGTATTTT. Translating it yields CASSPGGAGTDTQYF.